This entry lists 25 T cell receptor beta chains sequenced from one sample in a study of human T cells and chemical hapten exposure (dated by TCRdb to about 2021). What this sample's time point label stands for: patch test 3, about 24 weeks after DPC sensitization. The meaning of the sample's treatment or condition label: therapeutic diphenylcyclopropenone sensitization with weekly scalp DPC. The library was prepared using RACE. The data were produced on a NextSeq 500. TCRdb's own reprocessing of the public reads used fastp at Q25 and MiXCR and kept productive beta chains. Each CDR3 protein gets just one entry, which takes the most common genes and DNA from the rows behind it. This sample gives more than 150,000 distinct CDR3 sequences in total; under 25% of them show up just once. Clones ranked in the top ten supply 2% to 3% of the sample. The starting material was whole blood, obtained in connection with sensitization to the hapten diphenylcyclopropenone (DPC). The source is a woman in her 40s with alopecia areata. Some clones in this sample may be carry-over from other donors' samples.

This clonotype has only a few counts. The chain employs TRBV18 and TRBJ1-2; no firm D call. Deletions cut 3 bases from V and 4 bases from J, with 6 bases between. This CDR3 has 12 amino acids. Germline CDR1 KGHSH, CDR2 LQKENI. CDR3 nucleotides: TGTGCCAGCTCACCGGGCTCCTATGGCTACACCTTC. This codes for CASSPGSYGYTF. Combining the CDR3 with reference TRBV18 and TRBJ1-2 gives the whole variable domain NAGVMQNPRHLVRRRGQEARLRCSPMKGHSHVYWYRQLPEEGLKFMVYLQKENIIDESGMPKERFSAEFPKEGPSILRIQQVVRGDSAAYFCASSPGSYGYTFGSGTRLTVV.

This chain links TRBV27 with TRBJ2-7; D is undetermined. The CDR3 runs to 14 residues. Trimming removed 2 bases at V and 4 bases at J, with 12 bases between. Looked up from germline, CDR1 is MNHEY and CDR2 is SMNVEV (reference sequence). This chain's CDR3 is CASSLTSSVYEQYF. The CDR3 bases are TGTGCCAGCAGTTTAACCAGCAGTGTTTACGAGCAGTACTTC.

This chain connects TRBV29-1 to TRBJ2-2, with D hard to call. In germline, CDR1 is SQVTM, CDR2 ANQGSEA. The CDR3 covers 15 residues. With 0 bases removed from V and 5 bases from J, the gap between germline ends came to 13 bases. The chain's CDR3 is CSVEDRVLSTGELFF. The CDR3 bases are TGCAGCGTTGAAGATAGGGTTCTGAGTACCGGGGAGCTGTTTTTT.

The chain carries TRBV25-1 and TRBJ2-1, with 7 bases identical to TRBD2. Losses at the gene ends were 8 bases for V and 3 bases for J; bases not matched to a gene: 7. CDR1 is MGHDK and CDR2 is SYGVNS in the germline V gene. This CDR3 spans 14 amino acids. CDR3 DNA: TGTGCCAGCCAAGGGCGGGAGAGCTACAATGAGCAGTTCTTC. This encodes CASQGRESYNEQFF. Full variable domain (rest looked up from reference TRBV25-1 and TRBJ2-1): EADIYQTPRYLVIGTGKKITLECSQTMGHDKMYWYQQDPGMELHLIHYSYGVNSTEKGDLSSESTVSRIRTEHFPLTLESARPSHTSQYLCASQGRESYNEQFFGPGTRLTVL.

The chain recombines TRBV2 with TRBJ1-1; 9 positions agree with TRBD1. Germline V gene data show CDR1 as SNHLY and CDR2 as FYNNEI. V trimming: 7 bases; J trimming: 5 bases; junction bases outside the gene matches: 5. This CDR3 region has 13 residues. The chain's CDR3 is CASTYDRGTEAFF. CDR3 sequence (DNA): TGTGCCAGCACGTACGACAGGGGGACTGAAGCTTTCTTT. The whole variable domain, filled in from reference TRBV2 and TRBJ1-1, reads EPEVTQTPSHQVTQMGQEVILRCVPISNHLYFYWYRQILGQKVEFLVSFYNNEISEKSEIFDDQFSVERPDGSNFTLKIRSTKLEDSAMYFCASTYDRGTEAFFGQGTRLTVV.

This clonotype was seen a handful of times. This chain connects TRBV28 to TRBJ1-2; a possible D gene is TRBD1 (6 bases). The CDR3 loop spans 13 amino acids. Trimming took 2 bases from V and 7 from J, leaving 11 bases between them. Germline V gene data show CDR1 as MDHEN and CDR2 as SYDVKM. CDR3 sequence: CASSLNDRTGYTF. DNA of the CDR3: TGTGCCAGCAGTTTAAATGACAGGACTGGCTACACCTTC.

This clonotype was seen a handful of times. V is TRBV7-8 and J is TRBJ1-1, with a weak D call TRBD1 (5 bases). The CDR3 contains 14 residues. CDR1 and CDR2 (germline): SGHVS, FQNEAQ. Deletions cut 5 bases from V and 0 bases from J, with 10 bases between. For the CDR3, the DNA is TGTGCCAGCAGCCCCCGGACACTGAACACTGAAGCTTTCTTT. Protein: CASSPRTLNTEAFF.

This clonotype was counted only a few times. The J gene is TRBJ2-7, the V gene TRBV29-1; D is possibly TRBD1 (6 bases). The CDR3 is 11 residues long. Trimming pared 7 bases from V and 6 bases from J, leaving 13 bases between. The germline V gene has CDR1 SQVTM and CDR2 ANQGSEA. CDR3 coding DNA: TGCAGCGCCGTAACAGGGAGCGAGCAGTACTTC. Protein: CSAVTGSEQYF.

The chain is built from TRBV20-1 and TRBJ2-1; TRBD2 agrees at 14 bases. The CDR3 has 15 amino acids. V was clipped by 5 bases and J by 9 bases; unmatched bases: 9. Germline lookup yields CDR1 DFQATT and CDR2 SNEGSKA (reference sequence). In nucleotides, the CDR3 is TGCAGTGCTCCTACGGGACTAGCGGGGGAGGGTGAGCAGTTCTTC. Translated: CSAPTGLAGEGEQFF.

The CDR3 protein is CASSQESGYGYTF. The CDR3 DNA reads TGTGCCAGCAGCCAAGAGTCCGGCTATGGCTACACCTTC. The rearrangement links TRBV4-2 to TRBJ1-2, with D unclear. The germline CDR1 and CDR2 sequences are LGHNA and YNFKEQ. The V and J ends lost 0 bases and 4 bases respectively, with 6 bases between them. CDR3 size: 13 residues.

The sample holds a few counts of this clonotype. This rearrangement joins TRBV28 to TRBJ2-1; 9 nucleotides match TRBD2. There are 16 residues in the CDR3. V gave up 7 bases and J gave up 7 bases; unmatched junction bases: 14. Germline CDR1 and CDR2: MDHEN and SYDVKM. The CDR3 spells CASKQGLAGTRNEQFF. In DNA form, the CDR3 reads TGTGCCAGCAAACAGGGCCTAGCGGGGACGCGGAATGAGCAGTTCTTC.

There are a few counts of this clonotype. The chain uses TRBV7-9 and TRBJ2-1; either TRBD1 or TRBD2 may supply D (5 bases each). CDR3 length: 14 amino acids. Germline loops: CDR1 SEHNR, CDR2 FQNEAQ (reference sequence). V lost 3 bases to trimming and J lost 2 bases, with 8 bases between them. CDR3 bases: TGTGCCAGCAGCTTTGAGGGGACCTACAATGAGCAGTTCTTC. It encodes CASSFEGTYNEQFF.

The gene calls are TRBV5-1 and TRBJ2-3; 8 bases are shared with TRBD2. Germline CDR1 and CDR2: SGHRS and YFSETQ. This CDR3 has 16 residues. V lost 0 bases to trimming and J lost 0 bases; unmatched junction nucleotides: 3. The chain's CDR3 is CASSLEVAGSTDTQYF. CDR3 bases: TGCGCCAGCAGCTTGGAGGTAGCGGGGAGCACAGATACGCAGTATTTT.

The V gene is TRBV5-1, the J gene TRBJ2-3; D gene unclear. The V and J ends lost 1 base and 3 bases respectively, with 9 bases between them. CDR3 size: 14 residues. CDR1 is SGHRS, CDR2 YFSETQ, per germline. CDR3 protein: CASSLQDGTDTQYF. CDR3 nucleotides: TGCGCCAGCAGCTTGCAAGACGGGACAGATACGCAGTATTTT. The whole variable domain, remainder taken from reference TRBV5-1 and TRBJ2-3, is KAGVTQTPRYLIKTRGQQVTLSCSPISGHRSVSWYQQTPGQGLQFLFEYFSETQRNKGNFPGRFSGRQFSNSRSEMNVSTLELGDSALYLCASSLQDGTDTQYFGPGTRLTVL.

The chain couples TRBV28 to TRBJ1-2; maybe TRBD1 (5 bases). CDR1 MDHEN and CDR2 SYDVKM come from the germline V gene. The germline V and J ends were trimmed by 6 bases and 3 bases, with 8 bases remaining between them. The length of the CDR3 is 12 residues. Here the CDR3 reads CASSDSDYGYTF. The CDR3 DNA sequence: TGTGCCAGCAGCGACAGCGACTATGGCTACACCTTC.

The CDR3 spells CSVGGEGYGYTF. The CDR3 DNA is TGCAGCGTTGGCGGGGAAGGCTATGGCTACACCTTC. This chain connects TRBV29-1 to TRBJ1-2; D gene ambiguous. Trimming removed 4 bases from V and 4 bases from J, with 10 bases in between. Germline V gives CDR1 SQVTM, CDR2 ANQGSEA. This CDR3 is built from 12 residues.

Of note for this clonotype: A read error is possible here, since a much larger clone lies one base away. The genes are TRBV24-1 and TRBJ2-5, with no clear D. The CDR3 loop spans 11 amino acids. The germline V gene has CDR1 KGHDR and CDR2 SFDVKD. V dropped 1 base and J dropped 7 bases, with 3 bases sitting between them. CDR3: CATSDFGTQYF. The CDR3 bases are TGTGCCACCAGTGATTTTGGGACCCAGTACTTC.

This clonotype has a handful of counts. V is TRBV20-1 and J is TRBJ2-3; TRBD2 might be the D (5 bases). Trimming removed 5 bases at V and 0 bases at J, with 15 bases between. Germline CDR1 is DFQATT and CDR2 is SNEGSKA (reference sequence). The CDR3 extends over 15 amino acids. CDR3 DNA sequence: TGCAGTGCTGACCTCCCGGGGAGTAGCACAGATACGCAGTATTTT. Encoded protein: CSADLPGSSTDTQYF.

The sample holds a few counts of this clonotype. Here the CDR3 DNA reads TGTGCCAGCAGAAGGACGGTGTCCTACGAGCAGTACTTC. Its protein product is CASRRTVSYEQYF. The chain employs TRBV12-3 or TRBV12-4 and TRBJ2-7, with D unresolved. Between the trimmed V and J ends, which lost 6 bases and 1 base, there was a span of 10 bases. This CDR3 spans 13 amino acids.

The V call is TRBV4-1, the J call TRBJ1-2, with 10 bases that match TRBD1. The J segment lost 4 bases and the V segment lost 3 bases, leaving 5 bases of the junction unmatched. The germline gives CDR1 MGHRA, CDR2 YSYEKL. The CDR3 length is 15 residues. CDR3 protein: CASSQGTGVGYGYTF. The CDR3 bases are TGCGCCAGCAGCCAGGGGACAGGGGTTGGCTATGGCTACACCTTC.

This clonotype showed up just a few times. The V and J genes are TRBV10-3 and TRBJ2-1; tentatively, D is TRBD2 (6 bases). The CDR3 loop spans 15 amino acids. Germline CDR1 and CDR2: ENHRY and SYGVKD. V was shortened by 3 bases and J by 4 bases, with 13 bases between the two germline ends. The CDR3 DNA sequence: TGTGCCATCAGTGATAGAAGTAGCGGATACAATGAGCAGTTCTTC. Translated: CAISDRSSGYNEQFF.

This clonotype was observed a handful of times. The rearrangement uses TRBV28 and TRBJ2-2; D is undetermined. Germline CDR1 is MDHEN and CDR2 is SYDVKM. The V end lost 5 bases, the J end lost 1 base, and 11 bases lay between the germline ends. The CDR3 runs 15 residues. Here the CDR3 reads CASSPGSLNTGELFF. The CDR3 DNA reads TGTGCCAGCAGTCCCGGCTCCCTGAACACCGGGGAGCTGTTTTTT. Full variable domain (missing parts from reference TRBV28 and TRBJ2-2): DVKVTQSSRYLVKRTGEKVFLECVQDMDHENMFWYRQDPGLGLRLIYFSYDVKMKEKGDIPEGYSVSREKKERFSLILESASTNQTSMYLCASSPGSLNTGELFFGEGSRLTVL.

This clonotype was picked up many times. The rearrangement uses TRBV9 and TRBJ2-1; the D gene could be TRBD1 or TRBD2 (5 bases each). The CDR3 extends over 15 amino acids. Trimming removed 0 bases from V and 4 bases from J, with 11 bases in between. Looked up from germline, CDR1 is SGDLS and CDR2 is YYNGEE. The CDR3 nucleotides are TGTGCCAGCAGCGTAGCGGGACCCCCTTACAATGAGCAGTTCTTC. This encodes CASSVAGPPYNEQFF.

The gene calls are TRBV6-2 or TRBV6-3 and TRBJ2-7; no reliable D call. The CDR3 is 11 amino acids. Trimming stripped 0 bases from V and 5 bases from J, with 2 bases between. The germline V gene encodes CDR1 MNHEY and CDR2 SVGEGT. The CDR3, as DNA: TGTGCCAGCAGTTACTCGAACGAGCAGTACTTC. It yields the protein CASSYSNEQYF.

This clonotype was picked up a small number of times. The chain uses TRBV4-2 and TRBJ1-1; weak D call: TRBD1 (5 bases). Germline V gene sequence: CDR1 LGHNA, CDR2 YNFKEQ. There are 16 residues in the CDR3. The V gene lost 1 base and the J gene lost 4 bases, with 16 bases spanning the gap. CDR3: CASSQGDGARGTEAFF. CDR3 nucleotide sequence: TGTGCCAGCAGCCAAGGGGACGGGGCCCGGGGCACTGAAGCTTTCTTT.